A selection of T cell receptor beta chains follows, all from one sample in a study of T cell responses to AZD1222 COVID-19 vaccine. Sequencing used immunoSEQ multiplex PCR; TCRdb keeps in-frame clones, though not all of them. The sample includes more than 100,000 clones, around nine tenths of them seen just once. The specimen comprised peripheral blood, sampled on day 0 of AZD1222 vaccination. The source is an adult in good health. The CDR3 runs from the conserved cysteine through the conserved F or W. The order of the fields is D gene, J gene, V gene, CDR3 DNA, CDR3 protein. The D gene is left open where the match is weak.

. | TRBJ1-6 | TRBV5-1 | TGCGCCAGCAGCTTGATGGATAAGAATTCACCCCTCCACTTT | CASSLMDKNSPLHF
. | TRBJ1-2 | TRBV13 | TGTGCCAGCAGCTCTTATTCGACAGACCATGCCTATGGCTACACCTTC | CASSSYSTDHAYGYTF
. | TRBJ2-7 | TRBV1 | TGCACCAGCAGCCACAAATTAGGACTACACCTCTACGAGCAGTACTTC | CTSSHKLGLHLYEQYF
. | TRBJ2-7 | TRBV19 | TGTGCCAGTAGTACAGCGAGTACCTACGAGCAGTACTTC | CASSTASTYEQYF
. | TRBJ1-4 | TRBV7-8 | TGTGCCAGCAGCTTAGCGCCGGGGGGCCGGGCTGAAAAACTGTTTTTT | CASSLAPGGRAEKLFF
. | TRBJ1-3 | TRBV11-2 | TGTGCCAGCAGCTTAGCACCAGGGTTTAACACCATATATTTT | CASSLAPGFNTIYF
TRBD2 | TRBJ2-7 | TRBV27 | TGTGCCAGCAGTTTAACGATTACTAGCGGGAGGGACGAGCAGTACTTC | CASSLTITSGRDEQYF
. | TRBJ2-7 | TRBV2 | TGTGCCAGCAGTGAAAATGGACTGGGCTACGAGCAGTACTTC | CASSENGLGYEQYF
TRBD2 | TRBJ2-7 | TRBV15 | TGTGCCACCAGCAGAGGTCCAGCGGGAGGGACCTACGAGCAGTACTTC | CATSRGPAGGTYEQYF
. | TRBJ2-7 | TRBV11-2 | TGTGCCAGCACGCCGACAACTTCCTACGAGCAGTACTTC | CASTPTTSYEQYF
TRBD2 | TRBJ2-1 | TRBV6-2/TRBV6-3 | TGTGCCAGCAGTTACCCCATTCTAAGCGGGGGACTATACAATGAGCAGTTCTTC | CASSYPILSGGLYNEQFF
. | TRBJ1-3 | TRBV18 | TGTGCCAGCTCACCACAAGGGGACGGAAACACCATATATTTT | CASSPQGDGNTIYF
. | TRBJ1-2 | TRBV12-3/TRBV12-4 | TGTGCCAGCAGTTTTCAGGTTGACTATGGCTACACCTTC | CASSFQVDYGYTF